This TCR beta chain is from a study of blood T cell repertoires in COVID-19. Per the germline V gene, CDR1 is SGHNT and CDR2 is YENEEA. V was clipped by 1 base and J by 14 bases, with 17 bases between them. This CDR3 has 13 residues. Seattle cases were enrolled at active infection and followed longitudinally. TCRdb keeps only in-frame clones here, not all; method: immunoSEQ multiplex PCR. This sample has about 150,000 clones, with 70% to 90% found just once. This clone was detected a few times. The sequenced sample was peripheral blood. This receptor was taken from a man between 60 and 70 years old with COVID-19, enrolled during active disease. The chain recombines TRBV11-3 with TRBJ1-1; D is unclear. CDR3 DNA: TGTGCCAGCAGCTTAGGCGCGGGGATCGAGCCCTTCTTT. This sequence encodes CASSLGAGIEPFF.